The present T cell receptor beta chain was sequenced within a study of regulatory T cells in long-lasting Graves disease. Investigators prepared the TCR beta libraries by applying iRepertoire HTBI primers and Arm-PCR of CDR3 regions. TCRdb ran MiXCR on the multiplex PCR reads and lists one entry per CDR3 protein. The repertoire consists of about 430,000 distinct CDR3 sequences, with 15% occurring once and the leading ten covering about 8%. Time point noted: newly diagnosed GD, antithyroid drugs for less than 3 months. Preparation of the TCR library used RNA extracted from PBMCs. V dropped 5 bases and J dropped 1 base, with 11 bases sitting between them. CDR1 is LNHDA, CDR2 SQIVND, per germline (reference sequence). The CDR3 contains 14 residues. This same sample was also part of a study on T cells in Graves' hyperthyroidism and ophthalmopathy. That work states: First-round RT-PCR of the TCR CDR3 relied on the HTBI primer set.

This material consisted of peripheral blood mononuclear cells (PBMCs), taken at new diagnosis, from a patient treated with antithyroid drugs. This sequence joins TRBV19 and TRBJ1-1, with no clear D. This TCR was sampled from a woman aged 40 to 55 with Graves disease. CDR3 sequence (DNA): TGTGCCAGTAGTCCAGAGACACAGAACACTGAAGCTTTCTTT. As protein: CASSPETQNTEAFF.